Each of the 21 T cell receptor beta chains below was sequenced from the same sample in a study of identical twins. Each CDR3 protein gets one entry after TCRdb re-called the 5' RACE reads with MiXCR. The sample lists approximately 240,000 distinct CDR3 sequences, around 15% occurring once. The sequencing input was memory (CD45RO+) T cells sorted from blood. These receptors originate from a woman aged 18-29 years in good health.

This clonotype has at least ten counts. In DNA form, the CDR3 reads TGTGCCATCAGGACAAAGGATCGCGAGCAGTACTTC. Translating gives CAIRTKDREQYF. This rearrangement joins TRBV10-3 to TRBJ2-7; no reliable D call. This CDR3 is 12 amino acids long. V shed 6 bases and J shed 6 bases, with 12 bases lying between them. In germline, CDR1 is ENHRY, CDR2 SYGVKD.

The CDR3 spells CASFPGASSAPDTQYF. CDR3 DNA sequence: TGCGCCAGCTTCCCGGGGGCTTCTTCGGCTCCAGATACGCAGTATTTT. V usage is TRBV5-1 and J usage is TRBJ2-3; D tentatively fits TRBD1 or TRBD2 (6 bases each). Germline-derived CDR1 and CDR2 are SGHRS and YFSETQ. The CDR3 is 16 residues long. V dropped 7 bases and J dropped 4 bases, with 22 bases sitting between them.

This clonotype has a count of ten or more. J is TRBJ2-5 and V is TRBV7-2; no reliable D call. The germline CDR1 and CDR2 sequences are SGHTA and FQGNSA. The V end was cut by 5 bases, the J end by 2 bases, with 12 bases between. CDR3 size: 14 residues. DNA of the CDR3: TGTGCCAGCAGCCCAGGATCGAATCAAGAGACCCAGTACTTC. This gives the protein CASSPGSNQETQYF.

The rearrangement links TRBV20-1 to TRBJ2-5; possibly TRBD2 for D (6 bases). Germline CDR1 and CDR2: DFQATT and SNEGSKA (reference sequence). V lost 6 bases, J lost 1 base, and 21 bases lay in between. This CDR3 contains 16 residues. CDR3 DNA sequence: TGCAGTGCCCGGAGGGTGGGGGTGGGATTCCAAGAGACCCAGTACTTC. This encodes CSARRVGVGFQETQYF.

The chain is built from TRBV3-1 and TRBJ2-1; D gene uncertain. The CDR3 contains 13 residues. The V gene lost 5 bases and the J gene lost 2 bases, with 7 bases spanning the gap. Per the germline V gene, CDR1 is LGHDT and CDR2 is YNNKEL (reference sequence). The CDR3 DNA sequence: TGTGCCAGCAGCGAAACCACCTACAATGAGCAGTTCTTC. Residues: CASSETTYNEQFF.

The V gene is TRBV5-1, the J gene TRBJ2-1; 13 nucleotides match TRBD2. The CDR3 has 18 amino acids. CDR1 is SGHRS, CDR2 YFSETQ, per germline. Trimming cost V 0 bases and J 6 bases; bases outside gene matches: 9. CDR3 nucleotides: TGCGCCAGCAGCTTGGATCCAAAGGGGACTAGCGGGACCAATGAGCAGTTCTTC. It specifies CASSLDPKGTSGTNEQFF.

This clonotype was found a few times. The CDR3 DNA reads TGCGCCACCCCCCCCGGGACTGTATACAATGAGCAGTTCTTC. Protein product: CATPPGTVYNEQFF. The chain recombines TRBV5-1 with TRBJ2-1; tentative D call: TRBD2 (6 bases). The CDR3 is 14 residues long. V lost 9 bases and J lost 4, with 17 bases in between. Per germline, CDR1 SGHRS and CDR2 YFSETQ.

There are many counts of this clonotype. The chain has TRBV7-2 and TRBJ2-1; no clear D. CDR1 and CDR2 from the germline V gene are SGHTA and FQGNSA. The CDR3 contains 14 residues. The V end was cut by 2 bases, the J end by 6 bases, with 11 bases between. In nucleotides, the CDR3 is TGTGCCAGCAGCTTATTCCCAGTCGGCAATGAGCAGTTCTTC. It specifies CASSLFPVGNEQFF.

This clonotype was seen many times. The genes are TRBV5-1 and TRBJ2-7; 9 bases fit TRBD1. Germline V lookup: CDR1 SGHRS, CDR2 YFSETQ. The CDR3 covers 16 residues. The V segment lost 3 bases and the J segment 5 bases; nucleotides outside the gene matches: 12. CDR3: CASSWRPTGQGDEQYF. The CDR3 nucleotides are TGCGCCAGCAGCTGGAGGCCAACGGGACAGGGTGACGAGCAGTACTTC.

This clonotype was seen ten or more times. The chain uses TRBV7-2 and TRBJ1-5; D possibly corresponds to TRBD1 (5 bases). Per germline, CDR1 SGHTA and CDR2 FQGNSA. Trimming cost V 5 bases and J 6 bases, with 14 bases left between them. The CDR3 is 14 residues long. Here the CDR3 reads CASSPRGGGQPQHF. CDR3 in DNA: TGTGCCAGCAGCCCCCGGGGGGGGGGTCAGCCCCAGCATTTT.

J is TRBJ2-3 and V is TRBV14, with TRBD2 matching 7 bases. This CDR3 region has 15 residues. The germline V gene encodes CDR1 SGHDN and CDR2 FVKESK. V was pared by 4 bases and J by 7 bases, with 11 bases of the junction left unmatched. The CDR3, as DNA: TGTGCCAGCAGCCCCCCCCGGGGGAGGGTTAATACGCAGTATTTT. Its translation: CASSPPRGRVNTQYF. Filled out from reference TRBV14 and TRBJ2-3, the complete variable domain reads EAGVTQFPSHSVIEKGQTVTLRCDPISGHDNLYWYRRVMGKEIKFLLHFVKESKQDESGMPNNRFLAERTGGTYSTLKVQPAELEDSGVYFCASSPPRGRVNTQYFGPGTRLTVL.

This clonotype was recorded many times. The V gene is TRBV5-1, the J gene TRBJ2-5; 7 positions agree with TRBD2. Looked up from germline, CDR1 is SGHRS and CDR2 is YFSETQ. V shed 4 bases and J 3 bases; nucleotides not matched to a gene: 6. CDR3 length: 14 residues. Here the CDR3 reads CASSTTAGKETQYF. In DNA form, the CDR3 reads TGCGCCAGCAGCACCACAGCGGGGAAAGAGACCCAGTACTTC.

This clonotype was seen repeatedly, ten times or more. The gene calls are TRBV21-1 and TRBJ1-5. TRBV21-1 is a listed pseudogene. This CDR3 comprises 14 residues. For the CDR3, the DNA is TGTGCCAGCAGCAAGGGGAGGAGCAATCAGCCCCAGCATTTT. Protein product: CASSKGRSNQPQHF.

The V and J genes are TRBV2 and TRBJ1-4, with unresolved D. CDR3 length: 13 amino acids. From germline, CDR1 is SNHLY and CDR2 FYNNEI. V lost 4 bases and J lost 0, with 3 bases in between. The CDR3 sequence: CASSGPTNEKLFF. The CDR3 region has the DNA TGTGCCAGCAGTGGGCCAACTAATGAAAAACTGTTTTTT.

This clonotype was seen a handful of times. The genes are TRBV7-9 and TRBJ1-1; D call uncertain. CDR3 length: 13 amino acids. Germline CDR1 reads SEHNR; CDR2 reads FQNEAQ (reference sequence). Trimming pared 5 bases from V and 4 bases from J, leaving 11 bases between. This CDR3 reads CASSMNTATEAFF. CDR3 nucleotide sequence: TGTGCCAGCAGCATGAATACGGCCACTGAAGCTTTCTTT.

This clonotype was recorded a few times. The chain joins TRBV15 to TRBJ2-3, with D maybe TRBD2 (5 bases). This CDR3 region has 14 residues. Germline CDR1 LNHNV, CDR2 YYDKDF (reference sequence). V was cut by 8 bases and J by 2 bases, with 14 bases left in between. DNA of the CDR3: TGTGCCACCTCCATAGCGCCTACCACAGATACGCAGTATTTT. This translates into CATSIAPTTDTQYF. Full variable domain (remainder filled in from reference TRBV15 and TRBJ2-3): DAMVIQNPRYQVTQFGKPVTLSCSQTLNHNVMYWYQQKSSQAPKLLFHYYDKDFNNEADTPDNFQSRRPNTSFCFLDIRSPGLGDTAMYLCATSIAPTTDTQYFGPGTRLTVL.

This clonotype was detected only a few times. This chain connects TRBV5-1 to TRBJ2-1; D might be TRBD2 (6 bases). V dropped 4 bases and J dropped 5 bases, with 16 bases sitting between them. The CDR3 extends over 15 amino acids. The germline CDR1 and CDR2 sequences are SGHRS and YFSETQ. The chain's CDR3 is CASSARWGGDNEQFF. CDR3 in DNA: TGCGCCAGCAGCGCTCGATGGGGCGGGGACAATGAGCAGTTCTTC.

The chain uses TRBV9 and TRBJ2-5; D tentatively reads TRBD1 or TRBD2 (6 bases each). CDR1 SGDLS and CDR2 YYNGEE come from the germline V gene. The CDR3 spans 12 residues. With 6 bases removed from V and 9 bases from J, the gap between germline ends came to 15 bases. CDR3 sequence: CASILGGRAQYF. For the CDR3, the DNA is TGTGCCAGCATATTAGGGGGGCGGGCCCAGTACTTC.

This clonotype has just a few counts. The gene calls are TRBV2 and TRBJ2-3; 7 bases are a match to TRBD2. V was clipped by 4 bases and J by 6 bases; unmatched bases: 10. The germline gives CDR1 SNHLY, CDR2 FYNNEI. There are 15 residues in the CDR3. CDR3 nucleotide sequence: TGTGCCAGCAGTGCTCCGGGCCCCGGGAGGGATACGCAGTATTTT. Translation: CASSAPGPGRDTQYF.

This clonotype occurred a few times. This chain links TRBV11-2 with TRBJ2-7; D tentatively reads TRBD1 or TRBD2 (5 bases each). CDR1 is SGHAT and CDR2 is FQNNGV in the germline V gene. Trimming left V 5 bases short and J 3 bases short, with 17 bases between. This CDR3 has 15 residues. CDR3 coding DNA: TGTGCCAGCAGCAGTTTAGGGACCTTTCTCTACGAGCAGTACTTC. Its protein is CASSSLGTFLYEQYF. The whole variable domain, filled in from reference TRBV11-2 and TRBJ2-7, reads EAGVAQSPRYKIIEKRQSVAFWCNPISGHATLYWYQQILGQGPKLLIQFQNNGVVDDSQLPKDRFSAERLKGVDSTLKIQPAKLEDSAVYLCASSSLGTFLYEQYFGPGTRLTVT.

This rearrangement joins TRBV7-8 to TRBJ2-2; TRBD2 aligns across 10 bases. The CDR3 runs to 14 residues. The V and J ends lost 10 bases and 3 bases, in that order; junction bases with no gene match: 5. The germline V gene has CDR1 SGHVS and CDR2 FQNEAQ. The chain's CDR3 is CATFSGRHTGELFF. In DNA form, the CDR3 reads TGTGCCACCTTTAGCGGGAGGCACACCGGGGAGCTGTTTTTT.